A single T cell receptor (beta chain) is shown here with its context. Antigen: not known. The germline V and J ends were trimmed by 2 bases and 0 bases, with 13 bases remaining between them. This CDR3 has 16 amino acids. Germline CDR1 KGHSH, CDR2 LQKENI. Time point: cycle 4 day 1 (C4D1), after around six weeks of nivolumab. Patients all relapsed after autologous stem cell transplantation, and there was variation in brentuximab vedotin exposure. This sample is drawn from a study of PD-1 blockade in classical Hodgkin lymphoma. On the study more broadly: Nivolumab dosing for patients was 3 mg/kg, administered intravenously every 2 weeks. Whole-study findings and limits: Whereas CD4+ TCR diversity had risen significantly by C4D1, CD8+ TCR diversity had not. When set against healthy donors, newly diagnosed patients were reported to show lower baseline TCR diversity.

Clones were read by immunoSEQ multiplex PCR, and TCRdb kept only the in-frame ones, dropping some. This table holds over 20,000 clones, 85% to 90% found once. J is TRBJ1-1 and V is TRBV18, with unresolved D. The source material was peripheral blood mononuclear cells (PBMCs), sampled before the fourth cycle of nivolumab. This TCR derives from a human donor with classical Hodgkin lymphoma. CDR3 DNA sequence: TGTGCCAGCTCACCAAGGGCCGACGGGATGAACACTGAAGCTTTCTTT. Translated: CASSPRADGMNTEAFF.